This is a list of T cell receptor beta chains from one sample in a study of T cell responses to AZD1222 COVID-19 vaccine. Profiled with immunoSEQ multiplex PCR; TCRdb holds only in-frame clones, not every one. The repertoire holds some 94,000 clones, 70% to 90% seen once, with around 3.2% in the top ten. The sample consisted of peripheral blood, taken on day 0 of AZD1222 vaccination. Every receptor here comes from an adult in good health. CDR3s include the opening cysteine and the closing phenylalanine or tryptophan. The D gene is left open where the match is weak. Clone size is given for some rows only: seen once, a few or many times, or a class if the clone is expanded.

TRBV10-3	.	.	TRBJ2-7	TGTGCCATCGGGCCCGAGCGTATTGGACCTCACCGAAACGAGGGCGAGCAGTACTTC	CAIGPERIGPHRNEGEQYF
TRBV28	.	.	TRBJ1-5	TGTGCCAGCAGTGTTCCGGGGGGGCAGGGATATCAGCCCCAGCATTTT	CASSVPGGQGYQPQHF
TRBV5-1	.	.	TRBJ1-1	TGCGCCAGCAGCCTCGGGCAAAAGAACACTGAAGCTTTCTTT	CASSLGQKNTEAFF
TRBV29-1	TRBD1	.	TRBJ1-1	TGCAGCGGTAGGACAGGGTTGAACACTGAAGCTTTCTTT	CSGRTGLNTEAFF
TRBV2	TRBD2	.	TRBJ2-1	TGTGCCAGCGGGCGGGAGTTATCGAGCTCCTACAATGAGCAGTTCTTC	CASGRELSSSYNEQFF
TRBV30	TRBD2	.	TRBJ2-1	TGTGCCGGAGCGGGAGGGTTAAGAAATGAGCAGTTCTTC	CAGAGGLRNEQFF
TRBV6-1	.	.	TRBJ1-2	TGTGCCAGCAGTGATTTCCGGGACTCGGATGGCTACACCTTC	CASSDFRDSDGYTF
TRBV10-3	.	.	TRBJ2-3	TGTGCCATCAGCCCTAGCGCTGCAGATACGCAGTATTTT	CAISPSAADTQYF
TRBV5-1	.	once	TRBJ1-1	TGCGCCAGCAGGTCTGGCCGTACAATCACTGAAGCTTTCTTT	CASRSGRTITEAFF
TRBV9	.	.	TRBJ1-3	TGTGCCAGCAGCGTAGGGGTCAGCCAAGCCTCTGGAAACACCATATATTTT	CASSVGVSQASGNTIYF
TRBV29-1	TRBD1	.	TRBJ1-2	TGCAGCGTCGGGACAGGGAGCGATGGCTACACCTTC	CSVGTGSDGYTF
TRBV2	.	.	TRBJ1-2	TGTGCCTCGCCCCTTCTATCTAGAGACCACTACACCTTC	CASPLLSRDHYTF
TRBV3-1/TRBV3-2	.	.	TRBJ1-5	TGTGCCAGCAGCCAAGGGGGGCTGTCTCAGCCCCAGCATTTT	CASSQGGLSQPQHF
TRBV4-3	.	.	TRBJ1-6	TGCGCCAGCAGCCAAGACCATGGGGTTACCTATAATTCACCCCTCCACTTT	CASSQDHGVTYNSPLHF
TRBV7-9	TRBD1	.	TRBJ2-3	TGTGCCAGCAGCAGACAGGGGGCAAAGACAGATACGCAGTATTTT	CASSRQGAKTDTQYF
TRBV27	.	.	TRBJ1-5	TGTGCCAGCAGTTTAGAGCGCAATCAGCCCCAGCATTTT	CASSLERNQPQHF
TRBV28	.	once	TRBJ1-5	TGTGCCAGCAGTGGCGGACAATTGACTCAGCCCCAGCATTTT	CASSGGQLTQPQHF
TRBV25-1	TRBD1	.	TRBJ2-5	TGTGCCAGCAGCGGACAGGGAAGGGAGACCCAGTACTTC	CASSGQGRETQYF
TRBV19	.	few	TRBJ1-2	TGTGCCAGTAGTAGTCAGAGGAGCAGGGGTCTCGCCTATGGCTACACCTTC	CASSSQRSRGLAYGYTF
TRBV4-2	TRBD2	few	TRBJ2-1	TGTGCCAGCAGCCGGTACGCGGGGGACAATGAGCAGTTCTTC	CASSRYAGDNEQFF
TRBV30	.	.	TRBJ2-5	TGTGCCTGGAGTTGGAGGTACCAAGAGACCCAGTACTTC	CAWSWRYQETQYF
TRBV10-3	TRBD1	.	TRBJ1-5	TGTGCCATCAGTGAGGACAGGGTCCAGCCCCAGCATTTT	CAISEDRVQPQHF
TRBV27	TRBD1	few	TRBJ1-5	TGTGCCAGCAGTTTAGAGGGACCGGGACAGGGGACGGGACAGCCCCAGCATTTT	CASSLEGPGQGTGQPQHF
TRBV5-1	.	.	TRBJ2-2	TGTGCCAGCAGCTTGGGTCGGAGCAACACCGGGGAGCTGTTTTTT	CASSLGRSNTGELFF
TRBV7-5	.	.	TRBJ2-5	TGTGCCAGAAGCCCGCACCGACAGGGGAGATCCCAAGAGACCCAGTACTTC	CARSPHRQGRSQETQYF
TRBV7-2	.	.	TRBJ2-7	TGTGCCAGCAGCTCAAGCAGCTCCTACGAGCAGTACTTC	CASSSSSSYEQYF
TRBV6-2/TRBV6-3	TRBD2	.	TRBJ2-1	TGTGCCAGCAGTCCCAGCGGGGGGCACTACAATGAGCAGTTCTTC	CASSPSGGHYNEQFF
TRBV5-1	.	.	TRBJ1-1	TGCGCCAGCAGCTTGTACGGCAGGGGTACTGAAGCTTTCTTT	CASSLYGRGTEAFF
TRBV7-9	.	few	TRBJ2-2	TGTGCCAGCAGCTTAAGTGGTTCGGGGAACACCGGGGAGCTGTTTTTT	CASSLSGSGNTGELFF
TRBV3-1/TRBV3-2	.	.	TRBJ1-3	TGTGCCACCACGACAGGAGCTGGAAACACCATATATTTT	CATTTGAGNTIYF
TRBV6-6	.	few	TRBJ2-1	TGTGCCAGCATTGGGAGGCCGGATGAGCAGTTCTTC	CASIGRPDEQFF
TRBV7-2	TRBD2	.	TRBJ2-5	TGTGCCAGCAGCTTTGGGCTAGCGGGGCAAGGTGGAGAGACCCAGTACTTC	CASSFGLAGQGGETQYF
TRBV6-5	.	.	TRBJ1-2	TGTGCCAGCAGCGACTCTGGGACTGGTGGCTACACCTTC	CASSDSGTGGYTF
TRBV6-1	.	.	TRBJ1-5	TGTGCCAGCAGTGAAGGTGGAGGGCATCAGCCCCAGCATTTT	CASSEGGGHQPQHF
TRBV7-9	TRBD1	.	TRBJ1-4	TGTGCCAGCAGTCCTGTACAGGGGGCCTCTAATGAAAAACTGTTTTTT	CASSPVQGASNEKLFF
TRBV13	TRBD2	.	TRBJ2-3	TGTGCCAGCAGCTACGGGACTAGCGGCACAGATACGCAGTATTTT	CASSYGTSGTDTQYF
TRBV23-1	TRBD1	.	TRBJ1-5	TGCGCCAGCAGTCAGGAGACAGGGACTCAGCCCCAGCATTTT	CASSQETGTQPQHF
TRBV11-1	.	.	TRBJ2-3	TGTGCCAGCAGCTTAGCCTGGCCAGATACGCAGTATTTT	CASSLAWPDTQYF
TRBV4-3	.	.	TRBJ2-3	TGCGCCAGCAGCCAAGTAACCACAGATACGCAGTATTTT	CASSQVTTDTQYF
TRBV5-8	TRBD1	.	TRBJ1-5	TGTGCCAGCGGGCGACAGGGCCCGCAGCCCCAGCATTTT	CASGRQGPQPQHF
TRBV4-1	.	.	TRBJ1-1	TGCGCCAGCAGCCAAGTTCCGGGTAGGGGGACTGAAGCTTTCTTT	CASSQVPGRGTEAFF
TRBV4-2	TRBD1	.	TRBJ1-1	TGTGCCAGCAGCTCCGACAGGGGCAGGACTGAAGCTTTCTTT	CASSSDRGRTEAFF
TRBV13	TRBD1	.	TRBJ2-3	TGTGCCAGCAGCTCGATGTGGGACAGGGTTGGGGCAGATACGCAGTATTTT	CASSSMWDRVGADTQYF
TRBV5-1	.	many	TRBJ2-2	TGTGCCAGCAGCTTGGCCGGGCAGGGGTCCGGGGAGCTGTTTTTT	CASSLAGQGSGELFF
TRBV7-8	.	.	TRBJ2-4	TGTGCCAGCAGCTTAGCCGTCAGACGCGATCCGGCCAAAAACATTCAGTACTTC	CASSLAVRRDPAKNIQYF
TRBV4-2	.	.	TRBJ2-3	TGTGCCAGCAGCCAAGATGGGATTTCCCAGGCGCAGTATTTT	CASSQDGISQAQYF
TRBV2	TRBD1	.	TRBJ1-1	TGTGCCAGCAGGTTAACAGGGGTAGGGACTGAAGCTTTCTTT	CASRLTGVGTEAFF
TRBV7-2	.	.	TRBJ2-5	TGTGCCAGCAGCCCAGCTCAAGAGACCCAGTACTTC	CASSPAQETQYF
TRBV7-3	.	.	TRBJ2-2	TGTGCCAGCAGCTTATTAAACACCGGGGAGCTGTTTTTT	CASSLLNTGELFF